The 13 T cell receptor beta chains reported below all come from one sample, sequenced in a study of cytotoxic CD8 clonotypes in ibrutinib-treated CLL. Data came from immunoSEQ multiplex PCR; TCRdb stores just in-frame clones and leaves some out. This repertoire shows about 300,000 clones, 60% to 80% found once; its top ten account for around 5.1%. This sample comprised PBMCs, obtained at disease progression, from a patient treated with ibrutinib. All receptors come from a human donor with chronic lymphocytic leukemia.

This clone was counted a single time. The chain joins TRBV4-3 to TRBJ2-2; no clear D. V shed 2 bases and J shed 3 bases, with 13 bases lying between them. The germline CDR1 and CDR2 sequences are LGHNA and YSLEER. The CDR3 loop spans 16 amino acids. CDR3 DNA sequence: TGCGCCAGCAGCCAACGACACGTCCGTTACACCGGGGAGCTGTTTTTT. Translating it yields CASSQRHVRYTGELFF.

This chain joins TRBV15 and TRBJ2-3, with a possible D match to TRBD1 (5 bases). V was trimmed by 0 bases and J by 5 bases, leaving 6 bases between them. Germline CDR1 LNHNV, CDR2 YYDKDF (reference sequence). The CDR3 consists of 13 residues. DNA for the CDR3: TGTGCCACCAGCAGAGATAGGGGAGATACGCAGTATTTT. Its translation is CATSRDRGDTQYF.

A word on this clone: The sample holds other DNA sequences that translate to the same CDR3. The V call is TRBV9, the J call TRBJ2-7, with no clear D. Germline V lookup: CDR1 SGDLS, CDR2 YYNGEE. This CDR3 region has 13 residues. Trimming shortened V by 0 bases and J by 3 bases, and 7 bases separated the two germline ends. The CDR3 sequence: CASSVADHYEQYF. The CDR3 DNA reads as TGTGCCAGCAGCGTAGCGGACCACTACGAGCAGTACTTC.

This rearrangement joins TRBV7-9 to TRBJ2-2, with TRBD2 matching 11 bases. Germline V gene sequence: CDR1 SEHNR, CDR2 FQNEAQ (reference sequence). The CDR3 consists of 19 residues. The V segment lost 3 bases and the J segment 6 bases; nucleotides outside the gene matches: 15. The CDR3 region has the DNA TGTGCCAGCAGCTTTATCGAGGATAGACTAGCGGGGCGGCCCGGGGAGCTGTTTTTT. Its translation: CASSFIEDRLAGRPGELFF. The variable domain in full, with the rest retrieved from reference TRBV7-9 and TRBJ2-2, is DTGVSQNPRHKITKRGQNVTFRCDPISEHNRLYWYRQTLGQGPEFLTYFQNEAQLEKSRLLSDRFSAERPKGSFSTLEIQRTEQGDSAMYLCASSFIEDRLAGRPGELFFGEGSRLTVL.

V usage is TRBV2 and J usage is TRBJ2-7; the D gene is possibly TRBD1 (5 bases). Germline V CDR1 and CDR2: SNHLY, FYNNEI. The CDR3 has 14 residues. The V end was cut by 4 bases, the J end by 4 bases, with 14 bases between. CDR3 DNA: TGTGCCAGCAGTGGTGGCCAGGGATTATACGAGCAGTACTTC. Amino acid sequence: CASSGGQGLYEQYF.

The rearrangement uses TRBV11-2 and TRBJ2-7; 7 nucleotides line up with TRBD1. V gave up 3 bases and J gave up 4 bases; unmatched junction bases: 12. The CDR3 has 16 amino acids. The germline V gene encodes CDR1 SGHAT and CDR2 FQNNGV. The CDR3 nucleotides read TGTGCCAGCAGCTTCTATTCTGGGACAGCGACTTACGAGCAGTACTTC. This translates into CASSFYSGTATYEQYF.

This sequence joins TRBV9 and TRBJ2-7; 9 nucleotides match TRBD1. Germline V CDR1 and CDR2: SGDLS, YYNGEE. J lost 3 bases, V lost 4 bases, and 11 bases had no gene match. The CDR3 consists of 16 residues. Here the CDR3 reads CASSLHPGQGFYEQYF. DNA of the CDR3: TGTGCCAGCAGCCTTCACCCGGGACAGGGCTTCTACGAGCAGTACTTC.

The chain combines TRBV20-1 with TRBJ2-7; D remains unclear. Germline CDR1 DFQATT, CDR2 SNEGSKA (reference sequence). V lost 3 bases, J lost 0 bases, and 3 bases lay in between. The CDR3 extends over 11 amino acids. The CDR3 bases are TGCAGTGCTAGGATCTCCTACGAGCAGTACTTC. It specifies CSARISYEQYF.

The chain combines TRBV29-1 with TRBJ2-2, with D perhaps TRBD1 (5 bases). The CDR3 is made up of 13 amino acids. The germline V gene has CDR1 SQVTM and CDR2 ANQGSEA. V lost 1 base to trimming and J lost 5 bases, with 8 bases between them. CDR3 nucleotide sequence: TGCAGCGTTGAAGCCAGGGCGACCGGGGAGCTGTTTTTT. Translated: CSVEARATGELFF.

V gene TRBV9 combines with J gene TRBJ1-1; D gene unclear. The CDR3 has 17 residues. Trimming stripped 0 bases from V and 0 bases from J, with 15 bases between. Germline CDR1 SGDLS, CDR2 YYNGEE. The CDR3 nucleotides are TGTGCCAGCAGCGTAGGGAGAGGGAGGTCCATGAACACTGAAGCTTTCTTT. Its translation: CASSVGRGRSMNTEAFF.

This clone showed up just a few times. This sequence joins TRBV5-4 and TRBJ1-6; D not certain. Germline V gene sequence: CDR1 SGHNT, CDR2 YYREEE (reference sequence). V lost 1 base to trimming and J lost 11 bases, with 10 bases between them. This CDR3 is built from 13 residues. This CDR3 is CASSLRRAAPLHF. As DNA, the CDR3 is TGTGCCAGCAGCTTGCGTCGGGCAGCACCCCTCCACTTT. The full variable domain, in which reference TRBV5-4 and TRBJ1-6 provide the parts outside the CDR3, is ETGVTQSPTHLIKTRGQQVTLRCSSQSGHNTVSWYQQALGQGPQFIFQYYREEENGRGNFPPRFSGLQFPNYSSELNVNALELDDSALYLCASSLRRAAPLHFGNGTRLTVT.

The CDR3 sequence is CATDLSGKNNEQFF. DNA for the CDR3: TGTGCCACGGACCTTAGCGGAAAAAACAATGAGCAGTTCTTC. The rearrangement uses TRBV15 and TRBJ2-1, with D possibly being TRBD2 (6 bases). This CDR3 is built from 14 residues. Trimming shortened V by 9 bases and J by 5 bases, and 17 bases separated the two germline ends. The V gene's germline CDR1 is LNHNV and CDR2 YYDKDF (reference sequence).

The chain carries TRBV27 and TRBJ2-1, with D perhaps being TRBD1 or TRBD2 (5 bases each). This CDR3 comprises 15 residues. Deletions cut 0 bases from V and 4 bases from J, with 10 bases between. The germline CDR1 and CDR2 sequences are MNHEY and SMNVEV (reference sequence). The CDR3 region has the DNA TGTGCCAGCAGTTTATCAACGGGACCTTACAATGAGCAGTTCTTC. Protein: CASSLSTGPYNEQFF.